This T cell receptor (beta chain) was found in a study of shared clonotypes between healthy human individuals. About the study: Each donor's CD4 naive and CD4 memory cells filled three plates apiece, CD8 naive two, and CD8 memory one.

General study points: Having only a few donors restricted how much genetic and exposure-history diversity was captured.

In regard to this clone: Its antigen is still unknown.

It was into CD45RA+ naive and CD45RA-negative memory subsets that the CD4+ cells were split. Method: immunoSEQ multiplex PCR; TCRdb's copy keeps in-frame clones and lacks some. The sample shows over 1.4 million clones, about 96% of them seen only once. What was sequenced was naive CD4+ T cells sorted from blood. Regarding subset: CD45RA+ positively selected. The TCR comes from a man aged 30 to 45 in good health.

The CDR3 coding sequence is TGTGCCAGCAGCGACCGACAGTCCTACAATGAGCAGTTCTTC. This translates into CASSDRQSYNEQFF. This chain joins TRBV7-9 and TRBJ2-1, with TRBD1 as a possible D gene (5 bases). Germline V gene sequence: CDR1 SEHNR, CDR2 FQNEAQ (reference sequence). This CDR3 has 14 amino acids. Trimming cost V 5 bases and J 1 base, with 9 bases left between them.